Listed below are T cell receptor beta chains from one sample, sequenced in a study of OX40 agonist ivuxolimab in advanced cancers. The table came from immunoSEQ multiplex PCR; TCRdb's copy has only in-frame clones and leaves some out. The sample holds roughly 66,000 clones, roughly four fifths seen once. Sequences were derived from CD4+ or CD8+ T cells sorted from blood, sampled in a trial of the OX40 agonist ivuxolimab. These TCRs come from an adult with an advanced solid tumor such as melanoma, head and neck, liver or kidney cancer. Each CDR3 is given with its conserved first and last residue. D genes are given only for firm matches. Clone size is not always given. Where it is, it says once, few, many or a class for expanded clones.

CDR3 DNA: TGTGCCAGCAGGTCGACTAGCGGGAGTGCAGATACGCAGTATTTT; CDR3 protein: CASRSTSGSADTQYF; CDR3 length: 15; D gene: TRBD2; J gene: TRBJ2-3; clone size: .; V gene: TRBV2
CDR3 DNA: TGTGCCAGCAGCAAAGCGAGGGCGGGAGGAGGTAATGAGCAGTTCTTC; CDR3 protein: CASSKARAGGGNEQFF; CDR3 length: 16; D gene: .; J gene: TRBJ2-1; clone size: .; V gene: TRBV21-1
CDR3 DNA: TGTGCCAGCAGCCCTAGCGGGATAGGCACCGGGGAGCTGTTTTTT; CDR3 protein: CASSPSGIGTGELFF; CDR3 length: 15; D gene: TRBD2; J gene: TRBJ2-2; clone size: .; V gene: TRBV11-3
CDR3 DNA: TGTGCCAGCAGACCCGGGTCTTTGCGGGAGGAGTATGAGCAGTTCTTC; CDR3 protein: CASRPGSLREEYEQFF; CDR3 length: 16; D gene: TRBD2; J gene: TRBJ2-1; clone size: .; V gene: TRBV28
CDR3 DNA: TGTGCCAGCAAAACCGGGACCTCTAACTATGGCTACACCTTC; CDR3 protein: CASKTGTSNYGYTF; CDR3 length: 14; D gene: .; J gene: TRBJ1-2; clone size: .; V gene: TRBV28
CDR3 DNA: TGTGCCAGCAGCCGAGGACAGGGGGGGACTGAAGCTTTCTTT; CDR3 protein: CASSRGQGGTEAFF; CDR3 length: 14; D gene: TRBD1; J gene: TRBJ1-1; clone size: .; V gene: TRBV5-4
CDR3 DNA: TGTGCCAGCAGCCCGGACCCCTTTTTGGTGGATGGCTACACCTTC; CDR3 protein: CASSPDPFLVDGYTF; CDR3 length: 15; D gene: .; J gene: TRBJ1-2; clone size: .; V gene: TRBV11-3
CDR3 DNA: TGTGCCAGCAGCCCCGGACTGAGCACAGATACGCAGTATTTT; CDR3 protein: CASSPGLSTDTQYF; CDR3 length: 14; D gene: .; J gene: TRBJ2-3; clone size: .; V gene: TRBV7-2
CDR3 DNA: TGTGCCAGCAGCTCCCGGGGTTGGACAGGGGTGATTGACGGGGAGCTGTTTTTT; CDR3 protein: CASSSRGWTGVIDGELFF; CDR3 length: 18; D gene: TRBD1; J gene: TRBJ2-2; clone size: .; V gene: TRBV5-6
CDR3 DNA: TGTGCCAGCACGTCGGGGTTAGGCCAGCCCCAGCATTTT; CDR3 protein: CASTSGLGQPQHF; CDR3 length: 13; D gene: .; J gene: TRBJ1-5; clone size: .; V gene: TRBV2
CDR3 DNA: TGTGCCAGCAGTGTAGACAGGGGGCAACAGCCCCAGCATTTT; CDR3 protein: CASSVDRGQQPQHF; CDR3 length: 14; D gene: TRBD1; J gene: TRBJ1-5; clone size: .; V gene: TRBV6-1
CDR3 DNA: TGTGCCACCAGCTTTTCTAGTTTCCAAGAGACCCAGTACTTC; CDR3 protein: CATSFSSFQETQYF; CDR3 length: 14; D gene: .; J gene: TRBJ2-5; clone size: .; V gene: TRBV15
CDR3 DNA: TGTGCCAGCAGCCCAAAAGGGACTCTCCAAGAGACCCAGTACTTC; CDR3 protein: CASSPKGTLQETQYF; CDR3 length: 15; D gene: .; J gene: TRBJ2-5; clone size: .; V gene: TRBV7-9
CDR3 DNA: TGTGCCAGTAGTGGGACAGGAAGGAATCAGCCCCAGCATTTT; CDR3 protein: CASSGTGRNQPQHF; CDR3 length: 14; D gene: TRBD1; J gene: TRBJ1-5; clone size: .; V gene: TRBV19
CDR3 DNA: TGTGCCAGCACTCCTAGCGGGAAGACAGATACGCAGTATTTT; CDR3 protein: CASTPSGKTDTQYF; CDR3 length: 14; D gene: TRBD2; J gene: TRBJ2-3; clone size: .; V gene: TRBV28
CDR3 DNA: TGTGCCAGCAGTGAATGGGGACACCAAGAGACCCAGTACTTC; CDR3 protein: CASSEWGHQETQYF; CDR3 length: 14; D gene: .; J gene: TRBJ2-5; clone size: .; V gene: TRBV25-1
CDR3 DNA: TGTGCCAGCAGCGTAGGGGGGGCGAACACTGAAGCTTTCTTT; CDR3 protein: CASSVGGANTEAFF; CDR3 length: 14; D gene: .; J gene: TRBJ1-1; clone size: .; V gene: TRBV9
CDR3 DNA: TGCGCCAGCAGCTTAAGGCCGAACACTGAAGCTTTCTTT; CDR3 protein: CASSLRPNTEAFF; CDR3 length: 13; D gene: .; J gene: TRBJ1-1; clone size: .; V gene: TRBV5-1
CDR3 DNA: TGCAGCGTCCTTATATCAGGGGAGAGCAATCAGCCCCAGCATTTT; CDR3 protein: CSVLISGESNQPQHF; CDR3 length: 15; D gene: .; J gene: TRBJ1-5; clone size: few; V gene: TRBV29-1
CDR3 DNA: TGCGCGGGGGCGGGAGGGACCTCCGGGCCCACCTACGAGCAGTACTTC; CDR3 protein: CAGAGGTSGPTYEQYF; CDR3 length: 16; D gene: TRBD2; J gene: TRBJ2-7; clone size: .; V gene: TRBV29-1
CDR3 DNA: TGTGCCAGCAGACCGACAGGGAGCGACGAGCAGTACTTC; CDR3 protein: CASRPTGSDEQYF; CDR3 length: 13; D gene: TRBD1; J gene: TRBJ2-7; clone size: .; V gene: TRBV5-6
CDR3 DNA: TGTGCCAGCAGTTTAATTCCGGATACAGATACGCAGTATTTT; CDR3 protein: CASSLIPDTDTQYF; CDR3 length: 14; D gene: .; J gene: TRBJ2-3; clone size: once; V gene: TRBV27
CDR3 DNA: TGTGCCAGCAGTCGGCTTACTAGCGGTACCTACGAGCAGTACTTC; CDR3 protein: CASSRLTSGTYEQYF; CDR3 length: 15; D gene: TRBD2; J gene: TRBJ2-7; clone size: .; V gene: TRBV7-2
CDR3 DNA: TGTGCCAGCAGCCGGGGACTAGCGGGAGGGCCAGATACGCAGTATTTT; CDR3 protein: CASSRGLAGGPDTQYF; CDR3 length: 16; D gene: TRBD2; J gene: TRBJ2-3; clone size: .; V gene: TRBV7-2
CDR3 DNA: TGCAGCGTTGTTGGGGACAGGGGCCAAGAGACCCAGTACTTC; CDR3 protein: CSVVGDRGQETQYF; CDR3 length: 14; D gene: TRBD1; J gene: TRBJ2-5; clone size: once; V gene: TRBV29-1
CDR3 DNA: TGTGCCAGTAGTATAGGGGGGGGTAGGACTGAAGCTTTCTTT; CDR3 protein: CASSIGGGRTEAFF; CDR3 length: 14; D gene: .; J gene: TRBJ1-1; clone size: .; V gene: TRBV19
CDR3 DNA: TGTGCCAGTAGTATGTACAGGGGGCAAAGCAATCAGCCCCAGCATTTT; CDR3 protein: CASSMYRGQSNQPQHF; CDR3 length: 16; D gene: TRBD1; J gene: TRBJ1-5; clone size: once; V gene: TRBV19
CDR3 DNA: TGTGCCTGGATGACAGGGACAGGGGTTTTCGGGAGACGCAGCGGGGAGCTGTTTTTT; CDR3 protein: CAWMTGTGVFGRRSGELFF; CDR3 length: 19; D gene: TRBD1; J gene: TRBJ2-2; clone size: .; V gene: TRBV30